The T cell receptor beta chain described here comes from a study of T cell changes during pregnancy in multiple sclerosis. Germline CDR1 is LGHNA and CDR2 is YSLEER. This CDR3 has 15 residues. V was pared by 0 bases and J by 3 bases, with 3 bases of the junction left unmatched. Using immunoSEQ multiplex PCR, the repertoire was profiled, and TCRdb retains in-frame clones only, with some absent. The sample holds about 17,000 clones, roughly 84% seen once. This clonotype originated in a female donor in good health, enrolled as a control in a pregnancy study. The chain couples TRBV4-3 to TRBJ2-7, with 9 bases lining up with TRBD1. The input for sequencing was CD8+ T cells from peripheral blood mononuclear cells, taken in the third trimester of pregnancy. This chain's CDR3 is CASSQDGTGHYEQYF. The CDR3 coding sequence is TGCGCCAGCAGCCAAGATGGGACAGGGCACTACGAGCAGTACTTC.